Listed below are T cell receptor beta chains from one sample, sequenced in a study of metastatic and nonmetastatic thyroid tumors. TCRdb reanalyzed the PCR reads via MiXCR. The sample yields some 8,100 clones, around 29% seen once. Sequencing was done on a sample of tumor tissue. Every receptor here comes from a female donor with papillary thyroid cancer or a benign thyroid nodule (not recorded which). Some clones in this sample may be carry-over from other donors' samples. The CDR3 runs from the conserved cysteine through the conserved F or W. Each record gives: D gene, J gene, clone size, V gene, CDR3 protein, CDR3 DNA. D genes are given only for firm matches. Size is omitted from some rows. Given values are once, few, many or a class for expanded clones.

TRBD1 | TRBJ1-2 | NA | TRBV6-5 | CASSYGTGAAGYTF | TGTGCCAGCAGTTACGGGACAGGGGCGGCTGGCTACACCTTC
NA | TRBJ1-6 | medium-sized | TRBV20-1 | CSERGGDNSPLHF | TGCAGTGAGAGGGGGGGAGATAATTCACCCCTCCACTTT
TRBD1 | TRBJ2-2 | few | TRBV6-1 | CASKRGTGVGTGELFF | TGTGCCAGCAAGCGCGGGACAGGGGTTGGCACCGGGGAGCTGTTTTTT
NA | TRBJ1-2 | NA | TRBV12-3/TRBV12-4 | CASRRTRLYTF | TGTGCCAGCAGACGGACCAGGCTCTACACCTTC
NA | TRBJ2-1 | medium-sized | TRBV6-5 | CASSYFPARDDNEQFF | TGTGCCAGCAGTTACTTTCCGGCGAGGGACGACAATGAGCAGTTCTTC
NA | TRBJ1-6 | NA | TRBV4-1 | CASSQKPGENYNSPLHF | TGCGCCAGCAGTCAAAAGCCGGGGGAGAACTATAATTCACCCCTCCACTTT
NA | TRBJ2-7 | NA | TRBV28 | CASSWGPMYEQYF | TGTGCCAGCAGTTGGGGCCCTATGTACGAGCAGTACTTC
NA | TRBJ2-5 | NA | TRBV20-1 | CSARGQGVEEETQYF | TGCAGTGCTAGAGGCCAGGGCGTAGAGGAAGAGACCCAGTACTTC
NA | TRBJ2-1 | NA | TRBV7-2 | CASSLVPASGNEQFF | TGTGCCAGCAGCTTAGTGCCAGCGTCTGGGAATGAGCAGTTCTTC
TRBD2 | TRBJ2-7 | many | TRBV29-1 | CSVEGGGYEQYF | TGCAGCGTTGAGGGGGGGGGCTACGAGCAGTACTTC
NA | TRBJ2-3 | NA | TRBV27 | CASSLSEGHTDTQYF | TGTGCCAGCAGTTTATCGGAGGGGCACACAGATACGCAGTATTTT
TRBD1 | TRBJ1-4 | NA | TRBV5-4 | CASSEGATGRGAKLFF | TGTGCCAGCAGCGAGGGGGCGACGGGCCGAGGGGCAAAACTGTTTTTT
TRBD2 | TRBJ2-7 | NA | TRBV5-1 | CASSPGTSGPYEQYF | TGCGCCAGCAGCCCCGGGACTAGCGGACCCTACGAGCAGTACTTC
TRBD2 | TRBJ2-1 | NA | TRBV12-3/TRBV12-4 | CASREAGAYNEQFF | TGTGCCAGCAGAGAAGCGGGGGCCTACAATGAGCAGTTCTTC
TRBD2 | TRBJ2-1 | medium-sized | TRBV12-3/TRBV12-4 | CASGAGGYNEQFF | TGTGCCAGCGGGGCGGGAGGTTACAATGAGCAGTTCTTC
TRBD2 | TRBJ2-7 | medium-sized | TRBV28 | CASSTGLAGLQSSYEQYF | TGTGCCAGCAGCACGGGACTAGCGGGACTCCAGAGCTCCTACGAGCAGTACTTC
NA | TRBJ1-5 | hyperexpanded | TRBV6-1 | CASSEQVGGQPQHF | TGTGCCAGCAGTGAACAGGTCGGGGGTCAGCCCCAGCATTTT
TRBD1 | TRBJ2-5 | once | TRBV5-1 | CASSTGQGMETQYF | TGCGCCAGCAGCACGGGACAGGGGATGGAGACCCAGTACTTC
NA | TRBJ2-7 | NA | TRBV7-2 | CASSLNIGATYEQYF | TGTGCCAGCAGCTTAAATATCGGGGCAACCTACGAGCAGTACTTT
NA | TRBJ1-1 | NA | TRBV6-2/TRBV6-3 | CASSQSENTEAFF | TGTGCCAGCAGCCAATCCGAAAACACTGAAGCTTTCTTT
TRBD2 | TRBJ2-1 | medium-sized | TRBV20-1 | CSARAEEAGIYNEQFF | TGCAGTGCTAGAGCCGAGGAAGCGGGAATTTACAATGAGCAGTTCTTC
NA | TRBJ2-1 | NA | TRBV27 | CASSLGTNNEQFF | TGTGCCAGCAGTTTAGGCACAAACAATGAGCAGTTCTTC
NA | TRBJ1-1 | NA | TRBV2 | CASNRQRWTEAFF | TGTGCCAGCAATCGACAAAGGTGGACTGAAGCTTTCTTT
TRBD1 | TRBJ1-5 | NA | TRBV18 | CASSPRTGVSEPQHF | TGTGCCAGCTCACCCAGGACAGGGGTCAGCGAGCCCCAGCATTTT
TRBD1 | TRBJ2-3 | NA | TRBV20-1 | CSALDRGTDTQYF | TGCAGTGCCCTAGACAGGGGCACAGATACGCAGTATTTT
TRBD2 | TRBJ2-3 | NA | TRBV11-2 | CASSPVPTSGTSTDTQYF | TGTGCCAGCAGCCCAGTCCCCACTAGCGGGACCAGCACAGATACGCAGTATTTT
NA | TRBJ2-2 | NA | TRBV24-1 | CATRTSQGGTGELFF | TGTGCCACCAGAACTAGTCAGGGCGGGACCGGGGAGCTGTTTTTT
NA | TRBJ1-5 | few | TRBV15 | CATSSGGGGQPQHF | TGTGCCACCAGCAGTGGAGGGGGAGGTCAGCCCCAGCATTTT
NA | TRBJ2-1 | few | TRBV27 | CASSFKGVRGEQFF | TGTGCCAGCAGTTTTAAGGGGGTGAGAGGGGAGCAGTTCTTC
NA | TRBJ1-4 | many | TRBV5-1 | CASSWTATNEKLFF | TGCGCCAGCAGCTGGACAGCAACTAATGAAAAACTGTTTTTT
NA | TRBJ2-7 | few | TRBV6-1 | CASSPGHTTYEQYF | TGTGCCAGCAGTCCGGGACATACCACCTACGAGCAGTACTTC
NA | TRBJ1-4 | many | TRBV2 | CASSDLVGISTNEKLFF | TGTGCCAGCAGTGATCTCGTAGGAATCTCAACTAATGAAAAACTGTTTTTT
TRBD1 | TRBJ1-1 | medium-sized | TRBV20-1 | CSATLAGGTEAFF | TGCAGTGCTACCTTGGCAGGGGGCACTGAAGCTTTCTTT
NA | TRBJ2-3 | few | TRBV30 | CAWSVWGGSTDTQYF | TGTGCCTGGAGTGTATGGGGCGGGAGCACAGATACGCAGTATTTT
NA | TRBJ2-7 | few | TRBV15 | CATSRELGYEQYF | TGTGCCACCAGCAGAGAATTGGGCTACGAGCAGTACTTC
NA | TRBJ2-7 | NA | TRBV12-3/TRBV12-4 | CASRGLSEQYF | TGTGCCAGCAGGGGTCTATCCGAGCAGTACTTC
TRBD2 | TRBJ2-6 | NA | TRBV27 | CASRPEAGGLSGANVLTF | TGTGCCAGCAGACCTGAAGCGGGAGGTCTGTCCGGGGCCAACGTCCTGACTTTC
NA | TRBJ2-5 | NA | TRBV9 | CASSVEDGTETQYF | TGTGCCAGCAGCGTAGAGGACGGGACGGAGACCCAGTACTTC
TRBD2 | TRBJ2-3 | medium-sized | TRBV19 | CASRRTSGTTDTQYF | TGTGCCAGTAGGCGGACTAGCGGGACCACAGATACGCAGTATTTT
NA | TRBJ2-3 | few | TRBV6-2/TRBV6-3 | CASSYSISAGYTQYF | TGTGCCAGCAGTTACTCGATTAGCGCGGGGTACACGCAGTATTTT
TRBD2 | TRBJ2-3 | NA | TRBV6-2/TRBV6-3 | CASSRGLAGRTDTQYF | TGTGCCAGCAGCCGGGGACTAGCGGGGCGCACAGATACGCAGTATTTT